A selection of T cell receptor beta chains follows, all from one sample in a study of identifying expanded T cells in peripheral blood. Assay used: immunoSEQ multiplex PCR; TCRdb lists only in-frame clones, some missing. The sample has about 78,000 clones, 84% seen once. The sequencing sample was made of blood. The receptors stem from a person aged 18 to 75 in good health. The conserved cysteine and the conserved F or W are not part of the CDR3 here. The D gene is left open where the match is weak.

D gene: TRBD2
J gene: TRBJ2-2
V gene: TRBV7-3
CDR3 protein: ASSLTSGETGELF

D gene: .
J gene: TRBJ2-1
V gene: TRBV7-9
CDR3 protein: ASSTRGEQF

D gene: TRBD1
J gene: TRBJ1-5
V gene: TRBV28
CDR3 protein: ASSPGTGPQPQH

D gene: .
J gene: TRBJ2-1
V gene: TRBV29-1
CDR3 protein: SVRDRTHNEQF

D gene: .
J gene: TRBJ2-7
V gene: TRBV15
CDR3 protein: ATQGRGSEQY

D gene: .
J gene: TRBJ1-5
V gene: TRBV19
CDR3 protein: ASSPQGGGNQPQH

D gene: .
J gene: TRBJ1-2
V gene: TRBV9
CDR3 protein: ASSVNYGYT

D gene: .
J gene: TRBJ1-1
V gene: TRBV11-1
CDR3 protein: ASSLTHPAWEAF

D gene: TRBD2
J gene: TRBJ2-1
V gene: TRBV5-6
CDR3 protein: ASSFLAGAPQEQF

D gene: .
J gene: TRBJ2-6
V gene: TRBV19
CDR3 protein: ASSIAAASGANVLT

D gene: .
J gene: TRBJ2-2
V gene: TRBV7-2
CDR3 protein: ASSLSNTGELF

D gene: TRBD2
J gene: TRBJ2-1
V gene: TRBV27
CDR3 protein: ASSPGLALNPFSYNEQF

D gene: TRBD1
J gene: TRBJ2-5
V gene: TRBV11-3
CDR3 protein: ASSPRTGEVETQY

D gene: TRBD1
J gene: TRBJ1-2
V gene: TRBV27
CDR3 protein: ASSSTGGSYGYT

D gene: .
J gene: TRBJ2-3
V gene: TRBV10-3
CDR3 protein: AISGGRNTDTQY

D gene: TRBD1
J gene: TRBJ2-3
V gene: TRBV6-5
CDR3 protein: ASKAGGTDTQY

D gene: .
J gene: TRBJ1-5
V gene: TRBV6-6
CDR3 protein: ASRQAQPQH

D gene: .
J gene: TRBJ1-3
V gene: TRBV30
CDR3 protein: ALVGSSGNTIY

D gene: .
J gene: TRBJ2-7
V gene: TRBV5-1
CDR3 protein: ASSFPGSNYEQY

D gene: .
J gene: TRBJ1-2
V gene: TRBV7-2
CDR3 protein: ASSPRGGSANYGYT

D gene: TRBD1
J gene: TRBJ2-5
V gene: TRBV10-2
CDR3 protein: ASRTSWDRGPETQY

D gene: .
J gene: TRBJ2-5
V gene: TRBV7-3
CDR3 protein: ASSLTGQGPGETQY

D gene: .
J gene: TRBJ2-7
V gene: TRBV18
CDR3 protein: ASSPGQPIYEQY

D gene: .
J gene: TRBJ1-6
V gene: TRBV25-1
CDR3 protein: ASSDRGLYNSPLH

D gene: .
J gene: TRBJ2-1
V gene: TRBV10-3
CDR3 protein: AISVSEGEQF

D gene: TRBD1
J gene: TRBJ2-5
V gene: TRBV25-1
CDR3 protein: ASSGYPHDRDGAETQY

D gene: .
J gene: TRBJ1-1
V gene: TRBV6-5
CDR3 protein: ASSYGEEATEAF

D gene: .
J gene: TRBJ2-3
V gene: TRBV10-2
CDR3 protein: ASSDPLAPHLDTQY